Listed here is a single T cell receptor (beta chain). Its antigen remains undetermined. The sample holds no much larger clone one base away, and base qualities are not on file. These data are taken from a study of cytomegalovirus exposure and HLA in healthy donors (dated by TCRdb to about 2017). Background for the entire study: According to an earlier analysis of a few hundred of the donors, about 179 million T cells yielded 117 million unique TCR beta sequences and 276 Gb of sequence data. Around 320 gigabases of sequencing data and tens of millions of unique TCR sequences were included in an early release covering roughly 600 HLA-typed donors. Of the roughly 400 genotyped donors, roughly 76% were placed in the genetic ancestry cluster associated with self-reported Caucasian donors. The aim of the study was to test whether cataloging public T cell receptors could identify signatures of past pathogen exposure. The study profiled the T cell repertoires of fewer than 850 subjects by immunosequencing and related them to cytomegalovirus serostatus. Along with the roughly 610-subject first cohort, a separate validation cohort of 120 different subjects was used. To predict cytomegalovirus infection status, the study brought together high-throughput TCR immunosequencing, statistical association of individual TCRs with disease status, and machine learning. A later analysis re-analyzed previously published TCR beta repertoires from about 600 donors and added high-resolution HLA genotyping to study TCR occurrence patterns. In the later analysis, no new phenotypic data were used to find candidate immune exposures; instead, reliance was placed on TCR beta sequences and their occurrence across donors. An earlier analysis of more than 450 of the donors used high-throughput TCR beta sequencing to judge whether each TCR beta V gene segment behaved as functional or pseudogenic. Alongside the repertoire data, information on donor age, sex, ethnicity and CMV serostatus was compiled. A later genetic analysis took genome-wide SNP genotypes for about 65% of the 666 donors and used that subset as a discovery cohort. Every repertoire in the discovery cohort had been generated on one and the same sequencing platform. HLA typing included class I and class II loci at four-digit resolution. Typing coverage differed by locus: A, B, C, DRB1 and DQB1 were typed in roughly 620-630 donors, DQA1 in about 550, DPA1 in 600 to 610, and DPB1 in just under 490. Roughly 5 DR-DQ haplotypes were handled as single units for association and clustering, since linkage in the cohort was strong. Among about 360 genotyped donors of the cohort, an average of about 240,000 unique TCR beta nucleotide sequences were sequenced per donor, approximately 20% of them non-productive.

CDR1 and CDR2, looked up from the germline V gene (reference sequence), are SGHNT and YYREEE. From cysteine to phenylalanine, the CDR3 is 15 amino acids long. The read is trimmed to its CDR3 DNA, 45 bases read in frame from base 1. At the junction V is shortened by 0 bases and J by 5 bases, with 14 bases in between. The cohort was made up of approximately 700 healthy bone marrow donors. At the time of sampling, all cohort members were nominally healthy, though unrecorded immune exposures were likely present. The donor was CMV seropositive and was included in the group of some 290 seropositive cohort members. A peripheral blood sample was provided by each donor, and peripheral blood mononuclear cells were used for TCR beta sequencing. Genomic DNA was extracted from the blood cell samples with the Qiagen DNeasy Blood Extraction Kit. What the study reported, not specific to this receptor: Compared with equally common non-associated chains, HLA-associated TCR beta chains in a later analysis were more clonally expanded and had lower generation probabilities. Specific HLA alleles were associated with 15,000 to 20,000 TCR beta sequences at a false discovery rate of 0.05 in a later analysis. A later analysis reported that several top co-occurrence clusters appeared linked to parvovirus B19, influenza, CMV and Epstein-Barr virus. In both the original and validation cohorts, the classifier was reported to diagnose cytomegalovirus status with high specificity and sensitivity. In an earlier analysis of 587 of the donors, most TCR beta V segments appeared in productive rearrangements about 87% or about 30% of the time, broadly matching IMGT annotations. In this cohort, only TCR beta chains were sequenced, and detectable features were limited by the absence of alpha or paired-chain data. The earlier analysis of some 540 of the donors excluded fewer than 20 rarely observed V segments, including chromosome 9 orphons, because counts were too low. The 87-base-pair reads could not distinguish some IMGT-functional V segments, including TRBV6-2 and TRBV6-3, so those segments were excluded. Strong co-occurrence of HLA alleles, especially DR and DQ, made assigning TCR associations to individual alleles difficult. A further reported finding was that TCR beta sequences accurately predicted the HLA-A and HLA-B alleles for most subjects in the first cohort. Correlated functional status among segregating V segments might reflect linkage disequilibrium, but an unknown experimental factor could not be ruled out. For the cohort, immune exposure information was limited to CMV serostatus. Presence/absence analyses assumed roughly uniform sequencing depth across donors, an assumption that may not hold. The study gave a list of roughly 150 TCR beta chains associated with cytomegalovirus. An association between a missense DCLRE1C variant and V-gene and J-gene trimming of TCR beta chains was found in a later genetic analysis and replicated in an independent cohort. It was suggested by the authors that the approach could potentially be generalized to other disease states and immunological phenotypes. Compared with the roughly 670-donor mean, donors in an Asian-associated ancestry cluster had fewer N-insertions in productive TCRs, according to a later genetic analysis. Most CMV-associated TCR beta chains appeared to be HLA-restricted in a later analysis, and the HLA associations seemed to be driven largely by CMV exposure. Most TCR sequences were seen in very few donors, while some public TCRs were found in many individuals. Because HLA typing was unavailable for some donors at each locus, only the typed subset was used in association tests. A group of highly shared sequence variants was considered likely to be a technical artifact of the sequencing pipeline. A few of the identified cytomegalovirus-associated TCR beta chains were confirmed in vitro to be specific for cytomegalovirus antigens. According to a later analysis, TCR association rates differed among HLA loci, with DRB1 alleles showing the most associated TCRs and HLA-C alleles showing the fewest.

Library preparation was by the immunoSEQ multiplex PCR assay. A mixture of 60 forward primers for TCR Vbeta segments and 13 reverse primers for TCR Jbeta segments was used in the multiplex PCR. The CDR3 region of rearranged TCR beta genes was amplified from genomic DNA with a multiplex PCR assay. The Illumina HiSeq System was used to sequence the amplified TCR beta libraries as 87-base-pair reads. The original methods were these. Across the 666 repertoires, a later analysis counted tens of millions of unique TCR beta chains, around 11 million of which were shared by at least two donors. Raw reads were error-corrected and collapsed into unique sequences with a nearest-neighbor algorithm that merged closely related sequences to remove PCR and sequencing errors. CDR3 sequences were aligned to IMGT reference sequences to assign V, D and J gene segments. For a sequence to be retained, a match of at least six nucleotides was required to both a V gene segment and a J gene segment. Rearrangements were called productive when the CDR3 lacked stop codons and stayed in frame with V and J; all others were non-productive. Following IMGT convention, CDR3 was defined as the stretch from the second conserved V-encoded cysteine to the conserved J-encoded phenylalanine. The earlier analysis of about 570 of the donors excluded any sequence lacking an unambiguous match to a single V gene segment. In an earlier analysis of about 590 of the donors, a V segment was called functional when productive rearrangements were above 56.7%, and segregating when the standard deviation between donors exceeded 5%. To diagnose cytomegalovirus status from the catalog of TCR beta chain sequences, a statistical classification framework was built. In a later analysis, V and J genes were assigned by comparing TCR nucleotide sequences against IMGT/GENE-DB human TR gene sequences. In a later analysis, CDR3 sequences and most-parsimonious VDJ recombination scenarios were assigned using the TCRdist pipeline. A later analysis defined each TCR beta chain by its CDR3 amino acid sequence plus V-gene family, and excluded reads lacking a unique V-gene family. To address suspected cross-contamination and a sequencing artifact, a later analysis removed 592 highly shared, low-generation-probability nucleotide sequences. In a later analysis, a clonal expansion index was calculated for each public chain from normalized within-repertoire ranks of inferred template counts. In a later analysis, generation probabilities were computed with a VDJ recombination model fitted to out-of-frame rearrangements, and the resulting probabilities were checked against IGoR. In a later analysis, hypergeometric tests were used to score TCR-TCR, TCR-HLA and TCR-CMV co-occurrence, with a repertoire-size bias correction applied to TCR pairs. In a later analysis, false discovery rates were estimated by permuting HLA or CMV assignments 20 times. In a later analysis, co-occurring TCRs were grouped with DBSCAN, and TCRdist sequence similarity was added when clustering was performed within HLA-allele-positive subsets. Co-occurrence clustering excluded repertoires with fewer than 30,000 or more than 120,000 public chains, plus five with anomalous nucleotide sharing. Imported from immuneACCESS, the table was reduced by TCRdb to in-frame sequences with V and J called. These copies leave out some clones; in studies compared against another copy, an unresolved V gene accounts for under half, and the cause of the remainder is not known. V, J and clone size are those of that table, while D and trimming were read from the DNA. Across this sample there are 150,000 to 200,000 clones, with 60% to 80% seen only once. Over 13% of the sample is in the top ten clones.

Sequencing was performed on PBMCs. The chain is made from TRBV5-4 and TRBJ1-2; the D region possibly corresponds to TRBD1 (6 bases align). The source is a man aged 45-65 years in good health and CMV-seropositive. The CDR3 loop reads CASSLDRVEGYGYTF. The sequenced DNA is TGTGCCAGCAGCTTGGACAGGGTGGAAGGGTATGGCTACACCTTC. Where the CDR3 stops, the reference TRBV5-4 and TRBJ1-2 genes take over; the full variable domain is ETGVTQSPTHLIKTRGQQVTLRCSSQSGHNTVSWYQQALGQGPQFIFQYYREEENGRGNFPPRFSGLQFPNYSSELNVNALELDDSALYLCASSLDRVEGYGYTFGSGTRLTVV.